This is a list of T cell receptor beta chains from one sample in a study of blood T cell repertoires in COVID-19. Sequencing was performed with immunoSEQ multiplex PCR; in TCRdb, only in-frame clones are kept and a portion is missing. The sample yields a few hundred thousand clones, 85% seen once. Sequenced material: peripheral blood. The source is a woman aged 45-65 years with active or convalescent COVID-19. Both conserved end residues are part of each CDR3. Size tells how often a clone was seen (once, few, many) or the class of an expanded clone, and some rows leave it out.

>once|TRBJ1-4|TRBV2
CASTLDRGPNEKLFF
>.|TRBJ2-7|TRBV7-6
CASSLGTADSYEQYF
>.|TRBJ1-1|TRBV25-1
CASSELARSEAFF
>once|TRBJ1-5|TRBV2
CASSKVQGVGQPQHF
>.|TRBJ1-1|TRBV5-1
CASSLGTGGNTEAFF
>.|TRBJ1-3|TRBV4-1
CASSPRQKLSGNTIYF
>.|TRBJ1-5|TRBV19
CASSTQDNQPQHF
>once|TRBJ2-7|TRBV19
CASSPRQRRSYEQYF
>.|TRBJ1-4|TRBV30
CAWKVPGRGGEKLFF
>.|TRBJ2-7|TRBV6-5
CASRHLLFGVNEQYF
>.|TRBJ1-2|TRBV10-3
CAISESWTGYGYTF
>.|TRBJ2-1|TRBV29-1
CSVARRLAGGPGNEQFF
>.|TRBJ2-4|TRBV9
CASSVGTSGRGVYIQYF
>.|TRBJ2-1|TRBV6-1
CASSEGLAGGEQFF
>.|TRBJ2-2|TRBV27
CASSFGSGSSPGELFF
>.|TRBJ2-2|TRBV24-1
CATSPGTGFIGELFF
>.|TRBJ1-1|TRBV5-8
CASSLAQGTTEAFF
>.|TRBJ2-4|TRBV7-8
CASSLSRVGRDIQYF
>.|TRBJ2-7|TRBV1
CTSSPRGPLYEQYF
>.|TRBJ2-3|TRBV19
CASSTDGVRGTDTQYF
>.|TRBJ1-2|TRBV27
CASSSGSSLRGYTF
>.|TRBJ2-1|TRBV4-2
CASSQVTGEQFF
>.|TRBJ2-1|TRBV27
CASSPLSFSGEEFF
>once|TRBJ2-3|TRBV6-5
CASTRRDTQYF
>.|TRBJ2-1|TRBV2
CASPRDRGSDEQFF
>.|TRBJ1-1|TRBV2
CASTPGQVPTEAFF
>.|TRBJ2-5|TRBV12-5
CASGLERLAGGGETQYF
>.|TRBJ1-1|TRBV5-6
CASSLQGGTEAFF
>.|TRBJ1-5|TRBV12-3/TRBV12-4
CASSLRDQPQHF
>.|TRBJ2-1|TRBV5-1
CASSLGSSGNEQFF
>.|TRBJ1-2|TRBV5-1
CASSFFQALEGYTF
>once|TRBJ2-5|TRBV5-5
CASSQGARSRAQVGTQYF
>.|TRBJ2-4|TRBV7-2
CASSPRRGDKNIQYF
>.|TRBJ2-1|TRBV11-3
CASSLERLAGSSYNEQFF
>.|TRBJ1-1|TRBV28
CASSSIGDRGGKTEAFF